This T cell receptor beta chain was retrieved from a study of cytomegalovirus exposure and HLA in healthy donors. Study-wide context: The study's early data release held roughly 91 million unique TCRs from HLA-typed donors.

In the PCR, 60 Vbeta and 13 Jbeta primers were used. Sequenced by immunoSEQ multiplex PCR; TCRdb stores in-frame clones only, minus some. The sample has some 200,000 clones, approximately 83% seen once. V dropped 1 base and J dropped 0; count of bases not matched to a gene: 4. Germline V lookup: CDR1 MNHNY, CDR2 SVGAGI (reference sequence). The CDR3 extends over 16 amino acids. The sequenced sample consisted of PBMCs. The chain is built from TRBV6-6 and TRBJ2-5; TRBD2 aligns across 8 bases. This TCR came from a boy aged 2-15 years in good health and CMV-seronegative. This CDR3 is CASSYLAGTYQETQYF. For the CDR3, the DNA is TGTGCCAGCAGTTACTTAGCGGGGACGTACCAAGAGACCCAGTACTTC.